This T cell receptor beta chain was recovered during a study of blood T cell repertoires in COVID-19. About the research overall: Acute and convalescent COVID-19 specimens originated in the United States, Italy and Spain. In each case, the material was cDNA or gDNA derived from T cells, B-cell-depleted T cells, or PBMCs.

Under the authors' procedure: How many nucleated cells were present was estimated from reference gene primer amplification. Assay used: immunoSEQ multiplex PCR; TCRdb lists only in-frame clones, some missing. Clonal size and the V and J genes are those of that table, whereas D and trimming came from the DNA. The repertoire consists of about 160,000 clones, with about 86% occurring once and the leading ten covering approximately 7%. CDR1 SGHVS and CDR2 FNYEAQ come from the germline V gene. The CDR3 covers 15 residues. Trimming cost V 1 base and J 3 bases, with 13 bases left between them. The chain joins TRBV7-6 to TRBJ2-7; the D is unclear. Sequenced input: peripheral blood. The clonotype comes from a man aged 50 or older with active or convalescent COVID-19. The CDR3 DNA is TGTGCCAGCAGCTTAGGGCAGCGAATTGTCTACGAGCAGTACTTC. Amino acid sequence: CASSLGQRIVYEQYF.